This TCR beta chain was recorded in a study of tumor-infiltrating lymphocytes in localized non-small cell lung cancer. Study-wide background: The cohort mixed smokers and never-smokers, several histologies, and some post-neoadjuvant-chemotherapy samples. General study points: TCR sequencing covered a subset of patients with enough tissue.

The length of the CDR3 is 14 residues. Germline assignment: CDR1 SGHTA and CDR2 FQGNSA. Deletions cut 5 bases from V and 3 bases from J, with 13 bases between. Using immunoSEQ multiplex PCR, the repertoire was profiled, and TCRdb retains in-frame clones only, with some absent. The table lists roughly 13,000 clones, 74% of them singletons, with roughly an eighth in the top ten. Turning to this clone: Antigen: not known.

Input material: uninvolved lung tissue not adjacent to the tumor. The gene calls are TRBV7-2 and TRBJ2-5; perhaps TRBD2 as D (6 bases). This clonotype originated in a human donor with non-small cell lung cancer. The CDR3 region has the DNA TGTGCCAGCAGCCCCGTTTGGGAGGAAGAGACCCAGTACTTC. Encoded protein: CASSPVWEEETQYF.